These T cell receptor beta chains were read from a single sample in a study of glioma-infiltrating T cells. TCRdb redid the calling of the multiplex PCR reads with MiXCR, one entry per CDR3 protein. The sample includes about 380,000 distinct CDR3 sequences, 41% of them seen just once. The source material was glioma tissue, nonneoplastic brain tissue, or PBMCs (not recorded which). Every receptor here comes from a human donor with low-grade glioma or glioblastoma, undergoing nonglioma brain surgery, or in good health (not recorded which). Each CDR3 is given with its conserved first and last residue. Each record gives: V gene, J gene, D gene, clone size, CDR3 DNA, CDR3 protein. A D gene is named only where the DNA matches it firmly. Clone size is not always given. Where it is, it says once, few, many or a class for expanded clones.

v_call: TRBV28
j_call: TRBJ2-5
d_call: -
clone_size: many
cdr3_nt: TGTGCCAGCAGTTTACCAGCTTCGGGGGAGCTAGCACTCCAAGAGACCCAGTACTTC
cdr3_aa: CASSLPASGELALQETQYF

v_call: TRBV11-1
j_call: TRBJ2-1
d_call: TRBD1
clone_size: -
cdr3_nt: TGTGCCAGCAGCCGCCGAGTGACCCTCCAGGGGGACAATGAGCAGTTCTTC
cdr3_aa: CASSRRVTLQGDNEQFF

v_call: TRBV5-1
j_call: TRBJ1-1
d_call: -
clone_size: few
cdr3_nt: TGCGCCAGCAGCTTGGAAGGACAGATGAACACTGAAGCTTTCTTT
cdr3_aa: CASSLEGQMNTEAFF

v_call: TRBV20-1
j_call: TRBJ1-5
d_call: -
clone_size: few
cdr3_nt: TGCAGTGCTAGAGTTTCAGGACTTAGCAATCAGCCCCAGCATTTT
cdr3_aa: CSARVSGLSNQPQHF

v_call: TRBV20-1
j_call: TRBJ2-3
d_call: TRBD2
clone_size: few
cdr3_nt: TGCAGTGCTAGCGGGAGGGCCCTCTCAGATACGCAGTATTTT
cdr3_aa: CSASGRALSDTQYF

v_call: TRBV4-2
j_call: TRBJ2-7
d_call: TRBD2
clone_size: -
cdr3_nt: TGTGCCAGCAGCCCTAGCGGGAGCGGGGACTCCTACGAGCAGTACTTC
cdr3_aa: CASSPSGSGDSYEQYF

v_call: TRBV27
j_call: TRBJ2-3
d_call: TRBD2
clone_size: many
cdr3_nt: TGTGCCAGCAGGCTCCAGGCACGGGGGGCGCAGTATTTT
cdr3_aa: CASRLQARGAQYF

v_call: TRBV6-2/TRBV6-3
j_call: TRBJ2-1
d_call: -
clone_size: few
cdr3_nt: TGTGCCAGCAGGCCCGTCGGGGGCGCGGGGAATGAGCAGTTCTTC
cdr3_aa: CASRPVGGAGNEQFF

v_call: TRBV28
j_call: TRBJ1-2
d_call: -
clone_size: few
cdr3_nt: TGTGCCAGCAGTTTATGGGGACATGGCAGGGAAGAAAGGGCTAACTATGGCTACACCTTC
cdr3_aa: CASSLWGHGREERANYGYTF

v_call: TRBV6-2/TRBV6-3
j_call: TRBJ2-1
d_call: TRBD1
clone_size: many
cdr3_nt: TGTGCCAGCGCCGGGACAGGGTGGTACAATGAGCAGTTCTTC
cdr3_aa: CASAGTGWYNEQFF

v_call: TRBV6-1
j_call: TRBJ2-6
d_call: TRBD2
clone_size: -
cdr3_nt: TGTGCCAGCAGTGAACGCAATAGCGGGAGTGGGGTCAACGCCCTGACTTTC
cdr3_aa: CASSERNSGSGVNALTF

v_call: TRBV6-5
j_call: TRBJ2-4
d_call: -
clone_size: -
cdr3_nt: TGTGCCAGCAGTATGACTCTACAATCCGCCGAAAACATTCAGTACTTC
cdr3_aa: CASSMTLQSAENIQYF

v_call: TRBV7-2
j_call: TRBJ2-5
d_call: -
clone_size: -
cdr3_nt: TGTGCCAGCAGCCCAGCCGGCCGGCAAGGGACGCTGGAGACCCAGTACTTC
cdr3_aa: CASSPAGRQGTLETQYF

v_call: TRBV12-3/TRBV12-4
j_call: TRBJ1-1
d_call: -
clone_size: few
cdr3_nt: TGTGCCAGCAGTATTGGAGGTGAAGCTTTCTTT
cdr3_aa: CASSIGGEAFF

v_call: TRBV5-5
j_call: TRBJ2-1
d_call: -
clone_size: -
cdr3_nt: TGTGCCAGCAGCTTGGCCCCTTACCAGAGTAGCTCCTACAATGAGCAGTTCTTC
cdr3_aa: CASSLAPYQSSSYNEQFF

v_call: TRBV6-5
j_call: TRBJ2-7
d_call: -
clone_size: -
cdr3_nt: TGTGCCAGCAGTTACACAGGGTTCAGCTCCTACGAGCAGTACTTC
cdr3_aa: CASSYTGFSSYEQYF

v_call: TRBV5-1
j_call: TRBJ2-7
d_call: TRBD1
clone_size: -
cdr3_nt: TGCGCCAGCAGCTCGACGGGACAGGGTAACGAGCAGTACTTC
cdr3_aa: CASSSTGQGNEQYF

v_call: TRBV4-1
j_call: TRBJ2-1
d_call: -
clone_size: -
cdr3_nt: TGCGCCAGCAGCCAAGAGCGGTACTTTGACAATGAGCAGTTCTTC
cdr3_aa: CASSQERYFDNEQFF

v_call: TRBV7-2
j_call: TRBJ2-1
d_call: -
clone_size: -
cdr3_nt: TGTGCCAGCAGCTTATCGCGGATAGGCAGTGCCATCGGGGGCACCTACAATGAGCAGTTCTTC
cdr3_aa: CASSLSRIGSAIGGTYNEQFF

v_call: TRBV28
j_call: TRBJ1-5
d_call: -
clone_size: few
cdr3_nt: TGTGCCAGCAGTTTCACCGGGGTGGTCCAGCCCCAGCATTTT
cdr3_aa: CASSFTGVVQPQHF

v_call: TRBV20-1
j_call: TRBJ2-3
d_call: TRBD2
clone_size: -
cdr3_nt: TGCAGTGCTACCCTTAGCGGGAGGGTTACGGGAGATACGCAGTATTTT
cdr3_aa: CSATLSGRVTGDTQYF

v_call: TRBV2
j_call: TRBJ1-2
d_call: -
clone_size: few
cdr3_nt: TGTGCCAGCAGTCTAAATAGTGGCTACACCTTC
cdr3_aa: CASSLNSGYTF

v_call: TRBV7-8
j_call: TRBJ1-1
d_call: -
clone_size: few
cdr3_nt: TGTGCCAGCAGCCAAAAGGTTATATACACTGAAGCTTTCTTT
cdr3_aa: CASSQKVIYTEAFF

v_call: TRBV27
j_call: TRBJ1-5
d_call: -
clone_size: few
cdr3_nt: TGTGCCAGCAGTCCGGGGGCCAGCAATCAGCCCCAGCATTTT
cdr3_aa: CASSPGASNQPQHF

v_call: TRBV29-1
j_call: TRBJ2-1
d_call: -
clone_size: few
cdr3_nt: TGCAGCGCCTCCTATTACAATGAGCAGTTCTTC
cdr3_aa: CSASYYNEQFF

v_call: TRBV4-2
j_call: TRBJ2-7
d_call: TRBD2
clone_size: -
cdr3_nt: TGTGCCAGCAGCCAAGATCTGTCAGCGGGAGCCTACGAGCAGTACTTC
cdr3_aa: CASSQDLSAGAYEQYF

v_call: TRBV28
j_call: TRBJ2-2
d_call: -
clone_size: few
cdr3_nt: TGTGCCAGCAGTTTGTGGGTCACCGGGGAGCTGTTTTTT
cdr3_aa: CASSLWVTGELFF

v_call: TRBV6-1
j_call: TRBJ2-7
d_call: TRBD2
clone_size: few
cdr3_nt: TGTGCCAGCAGTGAAGCGCCCGGGACTAGCGGTTTCTCCTACGAGCAGTACTTC
cdr3_aa: CASSEAPGTSGFSYEQYF

v_call: TRBV28
j_call: TRBJ1-4
d_call: -
clone_size: -
cdr3_nt: TGTGCCAGCAGTTACTCCCACGCCGCAAATGAAAAACTGTTTTTT
cdr3_aa: CASSYSHAANEKLFF

v_call: TRBV6-2/TRBV6-3
j_call: TRBJ2-7
d_call: TRBD1
clone_size: few
cdr3_nt: TGTGCCAGCACCGAGGACAGGGGGCGTCGAAAGCAGTACTTC
cdr3_aa: CASTEDRGRRKQYF

v_call: TRBV20-1
j_call: TRBJ1-1
d_call: -
clone_size: few
cdr3_nt: TGCAGTGCTACCCACAGGGAGAACACTGAAGCTTTCTTT
cdr3_aa: CSATHRENTEAFF

v_call: TRBV3-1
j_call: TRBJ2-7
d_call: -
clone_size: -
cdr3_nt: TGTGCCAGCAGCCCGGGCCCTTCCGACAGGTATAGTTACGAGCAGTACTTC
cdr3_aa: CASSPGPSDRYSYEQYF

v_call: TRBV12-5
j_call: TRBJ2-1
d_call: -
clone_size: -
cdr3_nt: TGTGCTAGGAGAGACAATGAGCAGTTCTTC
cdr3_aa: CARRDNEQFF

v_call: TRBV6-2/TRBV6-3
j_call: TRBJ2-2
d_call: -
clone_size: -
cdr3_nt: TGTGCCAGCAGTTACGCGGGGTCCGGGGAGCTGTTTTTT
cdr3_aa: CASSYAGSGELFF

v_call: TRBV7-2
j_call: TRBJ2-7
d_call: TRBD2
clone_size: few
cdr3_nt: TGTGCCAGCAGCCTTCCCCTAGCGGGCCTTGGAGAGCAGTACTTC
cdr3_aa: CASSLPLAGLGEQYF

v_call: TRBV7-2
j_call: TRBJ2-1
d_call: -
clone_size: -
cdr3_nt: TGTGCCAGCGGCTTAGCCTTAGGGCCGTACTCCTACAATGAGCAGTTCTTC
cdr3_aa: CASGLALGPYSYNEQFF

v_call: TRBV15
j_call: TRBJ2-1
d_call: TRBD2
clone_size: many
cdr3_nt: TGTGCCACCAGCAGACTAGCGGGAGGGCCGAGTGAGCAGTTCTTC
cdr3_aa: CATSRLAGGPSEQFF

v_call: TRBV19
j_call: TRBJ2-3
d_call: TRBD1
clone_size: -
cdr3_nt: TGTGCCAGTACCTACCGGACAGGGCTTCGAGATACGCAGTATTTT
cdr3_aa: CASTYRTGLRDTQYF

v_call: TRBV25-1
j_call: TRBJ2-6
d_call: -
clone_size: -
cdr3_nt: TGTGCCAGCAGTGAATTGCGAGGGGCCGCTGGGGCCAACGTCCTGACTTTC
cdr3_aa: CASSELRGAAGANVLTF

v_call: TRBV28
j_call: TRBJ1-2
d_call: TRBD1
clone_size: -
cdr3_nt: TGTGCCAGCAGTCAAACTCAGGGGGCGCCCACTGCCTACACCTTC
cdr3_aa: CASSQTQGAPTAYTF

v_call: TRBV6-1
j_call: TRBJ2-1
d_call: TRBD2
clone_size: few
cdr3_nt: TGTGCCAGCAGTGAATGGTCTAGCGGGATATACAATGAGCAGTTCTTC
cdr3_aa: CASSEWSSGIYNEQFF